The 8 T cell receptor beta chains presented below share a single source sample, sequenced in a study of sequential checkpoint blockade in melanoma. Generated by immunoSEQ multiplex PCR, the TCRdb table keeps only in-frame clones and is missing some. The data contain roughly 21,000 clones, roughly 27% of them singletons. The treatment denotes: randomized to nivolumab then ipilimumab (arm A) or the reverse (arm B). Sequences were derived from tumor tissue (inferred from file names), sampled from a patient given nivolumab and ipilimumab in sequence. These receptors all stem from a human donor with melanoma.

The chain couples TRBV14 to TRBJ1-6; D not certain. V lost 6 bases to trimming and J lost 8 bases, with 11 bases between them. Germline assignment: CDR1 SGHDN and CDR2 FVKESK. This CDR3 is 13 amino acids long. As DNA, the CDR3 is TGTGCCAGCAGGCCCACATGGGATTCACCCCTCCACTTT. Its translation is CASRPTWDSPLHF.

The chain employs TRBV9 and TRBJ2-1; the D gene is possibly TRBD1 (6 bases). From germline, CDR1 is SGDLS and CDR2 YYNGEE. V lost 5 bases to trimming and J lost 9 bases, with 18 bases between them. This CDR3 has 14 amino acids. For the CDR3, the DNA is TGTGCCAGCAGTGAAAAGAGGGGGATTATTGAGCAGTTCTTC. Its translation: CASSEKRGIIEQFF.

The CDR3 nucleotides are TGTGCCAGCGGGTCCGACAGGAGCGGGACCCAGTACTTC. Translating it yields CASGSDRSGTQYF. V gene TRBV9 combines with J gene TRBJ2-5; tentative D call: TRBD1 (6 bases). Germline loops: CDR1 SGDLS, CDR2 YYNGEE. Trimming pared 7 bases from V and 7 bases from J, leaving 17 bases between. The length of the CDR3 is 13 residues.

The genes are TRBV6-8 and TRBJ1-6; 7 nucleotides line up with TRBD1. V was pared by 5 bases and J by 9 bases, with 10 bases of the junction left unmatched. This CDR3 comprises 15 residues. Germline values: CDR1 MNHGY, CDR2 SAAAGT. The CDR3 sequence is CASSARQGAGSPLHF. For the CDR3, the DNA is TGTGCCAGCAGTGCCCGACAGGGTGCGGGTTCACCCCTCCACTTT.

The chain combines TRBV9 with TRBJ2-2, with D perhaps matching TRBD2 (6 bases). The CDR3 is 12 residues long. Germline CDR1 is SGDLS and CDR2 is YYNGEE. Between the trimmed V and J ends, which lost 5 bases and 5 bases, there was a span of 7 bases. In DNA form, the CDR3 reads TGTGCCAGCAGTGGACTAACCGGGGAGCTGTTTTTT. This encodes CASSGLTGELFF.

V is TRBV19 and J is TRBJ1-5; no definite D call. The CDR3 sequence is 15 residues long. The V and J ends lost 10 bases and 0 bases respectively, with 16 bases between them. Germline-derived CDR1 and CDR2 are LNHDA and SQIVND (reference sequence). The CDR3 DNA reads as TGTGCCACACGGGCCGGGTCGGATAGCAATCAGCCCCAGCATTTT. Translating it yields CATRAGSDSNQPQHF.

The DNA of the CDR3 is TGTGCCAGCAGCCTTGGGGGACTCACGACAGATACGCAGTATTTT. Protein product: CASSLGGLTTDTQYF. The rearrangement links TRBV28 to TRBJ2-3; tentatively, D is TRBD2 (6 bases). Trimming left V 6 bases short and J 3 bases short, with 16 bases between. Germline V CDR1 and CDR2: MDHEN, SYDVKM. This CDR3 spans 15 amino acids.

This clone was detected only a few times. In DNA form, the CDR3 reads TGTGCCAGCAGCAAAAACACCGGGGAGCTGTTTTTT. This codes for CASSKNTGELFF. The V and J genes are TRBV9 and TRBJ2-2; D not resolved. Per germline, CDR1 SGDLS and CDR2 YYNGEE. V was clipped by 4 bases and J by 2 bases, with 3 bases between them. The CDR3 runs 12 residues.